This is a list of T cell receptor beta chains from one sample in a study of blood T cell repertoires in COVID-19. TCRdb keeps only in-frame clones here, not all; method: immunoSEQ multiplex PCR. The repertoire holds fewer than 110,000 clones, 70% to 90% seen once, with under 14% in the top ten. The sample was peripheral blood. These receptors originate from a woman under 40 with acute or convalescent COVID-19. Both conserved end residues are part of each CDR3. The D gene is left open where the match is weak. The size entry is marked missing in some rows and otherwise reads once, few, many or a size class.

j_call d_call v_call clone_size cdr3_aa cdr3_nt
TRBJ2-3 . TRBV7-9 . CAINDRDGTPTQYF TGTGCCATAAATGACAGGGATGGGACTCCTACGCAGTATTTT
TRBJ1-5 . TRBV28 . CASVRGYANQPQHF TGTGCCAGCGTACGGGGGTACGCCAATCAGCCCCAGCATTTT
TRBJ2-1 TRBD1 TRBV28 . CASTPVGPTGGAYNEQFF TGTGCCAGCACCCCGGTGGGACCCACAGGGGGCGCCTACAATGAGCAGTTCTTC
TRBJ1-2 . TRBV15 . CATTSGGYGYTF TGTGCCACAACTTCAGGCGGGTATGGCTACACCTTC
TRBJ1-2 . TRBV28 . CASSLAGPYGYTF TGTGCCAGCAGTTTAGCGGGACCTTATGGCTACACCTTC
TRBJ1-4 TRBD1 TRBV19 . CASSRDRLNEKLFF TGTGCCAGTAGTAGGGACAGACTGAATGAAAAACTGTTTTTT
TRBJ1-2 TRBD1 TRBV7-9 . CASSSNSGTGANYGYTF TGTGCCAGCAGCTCCAACTCCGGGACAGGGGCTAACTATGGCTACACCTTC
TRBJ2-7 . TRBV27 . CASSKGQYEQYF TGTGCCAGCTCCAAAGGACAGTACGAGCAGTACTTC
TRBJ1-1 . TRBV13 . CASSLAGVYNTEAFF TGTGCCAGCAGCTTAGCGGGGGTTTACAACACTGAAGCTTTCTTT
TRBJ1-2 . TRBV10-3 . CAISGQEANYGYTF TGTGCCATCAGTGGACAGGAGGCTAACTATGGCTACACCTTC
TRBJ1-2 . TRBV4-1 . CASSQDLSSLYGYTF TGCGCCAGCAGCCAAGATCTTTCGAGTCTCTATGGCTACACCTTC
TRBJ2-7 TRBD1 TRBV11-3 . CASSSRQGYEQYF TGTGCCAGCAGCTCGCGACAGGGATACGAGCAGTACTTC
TRBJ2-4 TRBD1 TRBV5-1 . CASSLSGGSAKNIQYF TGCGCCAGCAGCTTGTCAGGGGGCTCGGCCAAAAACATTCAGTACTTC
TRBJ2-3 . TRBV19 . CASSSPRERGTDTQYF TGTGCCAGTAGTAGCCCTCGGGAGCGGGGCACAGATACGCAGTATTTT
TRBJ2-7 TRBD2 TRBV10-2 . CASRGTSGPYEQYF TGCGCCAGCAGAGGGACTAGCGGGCCTTACGAGCAGTACTTC
TRBJ2-3 TRBD2 TRBV9 . CASSVGVREEADTQYF TGTGCCAGCAGCGTAGGAGTTCGGGAGGAGGCAGATACGCAGTATTTT
TRBJ1-1 TRBD1 TRBV7-8 . CASSWGTGLMNTEAFF TGTGCCAGCAGCTGGGGGACAGGCCTCATGAACACTGAAGCTTTCTTT
TRBJ2-3 TRBD2 TRBV6-1 . CASSERLAGIPDTQYF TGTGCCAGCAGTGAAAGGCTAGCGGGGATCCCAGATACGCAGTATTTT
TRBJ1-2 . TRBV19 few CASSIPGNYGYTF TGTGCCAGTAGTATACCAGGGAACTATGGCTACACCTTC
TRBJ2-3 . TRBV27 . CASSFGRDKKRGITDTQYF TGTGCCAGCAGTTTTGGGAGGGACAAGAAGCGGGGCATCACAGATACGCAGTATTTT
TRBJ2-7 TRBD2 TRBV4-1 . CASSQDSPSGGFSYEQYF TGCGCCAGCAGCCAAGATAGCCCTAGCGGGGGTTTCTCCTACGAGCAGTACTTC
TRBJ1-5 . TRBV6-5 few CASSYSYGGGNQPQHF TGTGCCAGCAGTTACTCGTATGGGGGGGGCAATCAGCCCCAGCATTTT
TRBJ1-5 . TRBV6-6 . CASSSPQGYNQPQHF TGTGCCAGCAGTTCCCCACAGGGTTACAATCAGCCCCAGCATTTT
TRBJ1-4 TRBD1 TRBV5-1 . CASSLGTGTNEKLFF TGCGCCAGCAGCTTGGGGACAGGGACTAATGAAAAACTGTTTTTT
TRBJ2-2 . TRBV7-9 . CASSSMQYTGELFF TGTGCCAGCAGCTCCATGCAGTACACCGGGGAGCTGTTTTTT
TRBJ2-7 TRBD2 TRBV5-1 . CASRRSSGNYEQYF TGCGCCAGCCGTCGGTCTAGCGGAAACTACGAGCAGTACTTC
TRBJ2-3 . TRBV4-1 . CASSPHLGASSTTDTQYF TGCGCCAGCAGCCCCCACCTGGGGGCTTCCTCTACAACAGATACGCAGTATTTT
TRBJ1-5 TRBD1 TRBV28 . CASSLTTGGTEPQHF TGTGCCAGCAGTTTGACTACAGGGGGCACGGAGCCCCAGCATTTT
TRBJ1-5 TRBD1 TRBV6-6 . CASRTGSSNQPQHF TGTGCCAGCAGGACAGGGAGTAGCAATCAGCCCCAGCATTTT
TRBJ2-7 . TRBV5-6 once CASSYTLASAGYEQYF TGTGCCAGCAGCTATACCCTAGCGTCAGCCGGTTACGAGCAGTACTTC
TRBJ2-1 . TRBV7-2 . CASSPFDSFLNEQFF TGTGCCAGCAGCCCATTTGACAGTTTCCTCAATGAGCAGTTCTTC
TRBJ2-1 . TRBV19 . CASSIDSGRRSYNEQFF TGTGCCAGTAGTATAGATTCAGGGAGGCGGTCCTACAATGAGCAGTTCTTC
TRBJ1-1 TRBD1 TRBV5-4 . CASSSVKTGHRGTEAFF TGTGCCAGCAGCTCGGTTAAGACAGGGCATCGGGGCACTGAAGCTTTCTTT
TRBJ2-7 . TRBV4-2 . CASSPGSGVPSYEQYF TGTGCCAGCAGCCCCGGGTCAGGGGTCCCCTCCTACGAGCAGTACTTC
TRBJ1-2 . TRBV11-2 once CASSLDSAMDYGYTF TGTGCCAGCAGCTTAGATTCAGCGATGGACTATGGCTACACCTTC
TRBJ1-5 . TRBV6-1 . CASSEVRTLPNQPQHF TGTGCCAGCAGTGAAGTTAGGACACTTCCCAATCAGCCCCAGCATTTT
TRBJ2-1 . TRBV12-5 . CASGEGDEQFF TGTGCTAGTGGTGAGGGCGATGAGCAGTTCTTC
TRBJ2-1 . TRBV5-1 . CASSLPPRGEQFF TGCGCCAGCAGCTTGCCCCCAAGGGGTGAGCAGTTCTTC
TRBJ2-7 . TRBV7-9 . CASSEATGPSSYEQYF TGTGCCAGCAGCGAAGCAACAGGGCCCTCTTCCTACGAGCAGTACTTC
TRBJ1-6 . TRBV30 . CAWSPELYNSPLHF TGTGCCTGGAGTCCCGAGCTTTATAATTCACCCCTCCACTTT
TRBJ1-4 . TRBV2 . CASRGLSLDEKLFF TGTGCCAGCAGGGGGCTGTCCCTTGATGAAAAACTGTTTTTT
TRBJ2-1 TRBD2 TRBV7-3 . CASSTQPGGLANEQFF TGTGCCAGCAGCACCCAACCCGGGGGACTAGCGAATGAGCAGTTCTTC
TRBJ2-3 . TRBV2 . CASSGTPRVETDTQYF TGTGCCAGCAGTGGAACCCCCCGGGTCGAGACAGATACGCAGTATTTT
TRBJ2-3 . TRBV18 . CASSPSTSTDTQYF TGTGCCAGCTCACCGTCTACTAGCACAGATACGCAGTATTTT
TRBJ1-5 . TRBV19 . CASSQITLYSNQPQHF TGTGCCAGTAGTCAAATAACCCTCTATAGCAATCAGCCCCAGCATTTT
TRBJ1-5 . TRBV7-2 . CASTPTGSNQPQHF TGTGCCAGCACCCCCACAGGAAGCAATCAGCCCCAGCATTTT
TRBJ2-3 TRBD1 TRBV5-1 . CASSWGQGVWTDTQYF TGCGCCAGCAGCTGGGGACAGGGGGTATGGACAGATACGCAGTATTTT
TRBJ2-1 . TRBV7-3 . CASSPGGGGYNEQFF TGTGCCAGCAGCCCCGGAGGGGGCGGGTACAATGAGCAGTTCTTC
TRBJ1-5 TRBD1 TRBV27 . CASTDRGFNQPQHF TGTGCCAGCACCGACAGGGGCTTCAATCAGCCCCAGCATTTT
TRBJ2-1 . TRBV6-5 . CASSRHQTEQFF TGTGCCAGCAGTCGACATCAAACTGAGCAGTTCTTC
TRBJ2-1 TRBD1 TRBV4-1 . CASSPGTDYNEQFF TGCGCCAGCAGCCCCGGGACAGACTACAATGAGCAGTTCTTC
TRBJ1-2 . TRBV3-1/TRBV3-2 . CASSIGKGLTF TGTGCCAGCAGCATAGGCAAGGGGTTGACCTTC
TRBJ2-7 . TRBV14 . CASSPSWESYEQYF TGTGCCAGCAGCCCGTCCTGGGAGTCCTACGAGCAGTACTTC
TRBJ1-1 . TRBV4-1 . CASSQVWRGPNTEAFF TGCGCCAGCAGCCAAGTTTGGAGGGGTCCGAACACTGAAGCTTTCTTT
TRBJ1-2 . TRBV30 . CAWTRGGGYTF TGTGCCTGGACCCGGGGGGGAGGCTACACCTTC
TRBJ1-3 TRBD1 TRBV28 . CASSLGGQRGGNTIYF TGTGCCAGCAGTTTAGGGGGACAGCGCGGTGGAAACACCATATATTTT
TRBJ2-1 . TRBV3-1/TRBV3-2 . CASSQVGTLTIF TGTGCCAGCAGCCAAGTGGGGACATTAACGATCTTC
TRBJ1-5 TRBD1 TRBV9 few CASSWTGDSNQPQHF TGTGCCAGCAGCTGGACAGGGGATAGCAATCAGCCCCAGCATTTT